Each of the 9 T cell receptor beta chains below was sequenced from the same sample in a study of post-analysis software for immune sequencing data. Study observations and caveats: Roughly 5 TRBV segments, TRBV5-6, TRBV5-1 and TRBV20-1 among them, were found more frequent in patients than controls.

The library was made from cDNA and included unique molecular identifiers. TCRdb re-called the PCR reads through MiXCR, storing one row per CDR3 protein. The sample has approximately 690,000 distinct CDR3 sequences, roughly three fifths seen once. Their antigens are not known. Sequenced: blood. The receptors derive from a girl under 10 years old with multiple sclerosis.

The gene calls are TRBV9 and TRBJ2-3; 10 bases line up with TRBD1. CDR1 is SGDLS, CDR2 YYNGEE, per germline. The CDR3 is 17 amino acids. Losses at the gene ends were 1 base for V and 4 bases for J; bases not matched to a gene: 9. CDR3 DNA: TGTGCCAGCAGCGTACGGGCCGGGACAGGGGTTTCAGATACGCAGTATTTT. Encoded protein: CASSVRAGTGVSDTQYF.

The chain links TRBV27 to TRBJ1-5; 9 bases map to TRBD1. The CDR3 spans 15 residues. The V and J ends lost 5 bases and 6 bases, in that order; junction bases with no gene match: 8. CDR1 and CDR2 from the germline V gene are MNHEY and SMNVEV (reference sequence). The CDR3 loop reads CASSVGTGLGQPQHF. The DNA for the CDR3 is TGTGCCAGCAGTGTCGGGACAGGGCTAGGTCAGCCCCAGCATTTT.

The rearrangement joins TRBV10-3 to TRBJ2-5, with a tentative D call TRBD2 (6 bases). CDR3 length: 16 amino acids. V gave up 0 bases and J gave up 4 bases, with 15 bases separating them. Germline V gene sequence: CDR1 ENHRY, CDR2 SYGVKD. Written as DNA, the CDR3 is TGTGCCATCAGTGAGTCGATGGGGAGGCAAAGAGAGACCCAGTACTTC. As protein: CAISESMGRQRETQYF.

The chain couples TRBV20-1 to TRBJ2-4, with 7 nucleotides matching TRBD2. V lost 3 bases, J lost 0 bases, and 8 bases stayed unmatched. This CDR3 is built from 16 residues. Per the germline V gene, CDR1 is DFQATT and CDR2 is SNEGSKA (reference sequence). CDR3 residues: CSASSPSGVAKNIQYF. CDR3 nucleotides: TGCAGTGCTAGTTCGCCTAGCGGAGTAGCCAAAAACATTCAGTACTTC.

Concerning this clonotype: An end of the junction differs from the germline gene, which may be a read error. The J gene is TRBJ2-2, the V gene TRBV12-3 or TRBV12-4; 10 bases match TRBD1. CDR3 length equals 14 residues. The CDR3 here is CASRDRGSTGELFF. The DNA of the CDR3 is TGTGCCAGCAGGGACAGGGGGAGTACCGGAGAGCTGTTTTTT.

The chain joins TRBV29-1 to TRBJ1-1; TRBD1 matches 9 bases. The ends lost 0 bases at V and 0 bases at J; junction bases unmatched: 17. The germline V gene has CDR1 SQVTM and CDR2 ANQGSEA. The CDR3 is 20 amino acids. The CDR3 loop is CSVEDIVVRDRVFMNTEAFF. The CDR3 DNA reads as TGCAGCGTTGAAGATATTGTGGTGAGGGACAGGGTGTTCATGAACACTGAAGCTTTCTTT.

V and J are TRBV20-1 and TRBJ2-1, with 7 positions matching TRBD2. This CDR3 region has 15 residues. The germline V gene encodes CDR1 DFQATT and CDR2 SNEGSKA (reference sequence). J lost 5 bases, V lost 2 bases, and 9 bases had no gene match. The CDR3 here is CSARSSGSRHNEQFF. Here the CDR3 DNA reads TGCAGTGCTAGAAGTAGCGGGTCTCGACACAATGAGCAGTTCTTC.

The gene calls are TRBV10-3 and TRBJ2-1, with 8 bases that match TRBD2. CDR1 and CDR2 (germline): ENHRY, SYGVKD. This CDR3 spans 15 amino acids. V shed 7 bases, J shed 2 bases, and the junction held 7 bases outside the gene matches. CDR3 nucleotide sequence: TGTGCCATCAACGAAGCGGGAGTCGCCTACAATGAGCAGTTCTTC. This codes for CAINEAGVAYNEQFF.

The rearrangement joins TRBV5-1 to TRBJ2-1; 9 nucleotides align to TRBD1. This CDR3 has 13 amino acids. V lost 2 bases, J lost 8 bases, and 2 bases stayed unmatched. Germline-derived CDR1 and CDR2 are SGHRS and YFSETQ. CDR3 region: CASSFTGGDEQFF. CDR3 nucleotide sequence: TGCGCCAGCAGCTTCACAGGGGGCGATGAGCAGTTCTTC.